The source of this T cell receptor (beta chain) is a study of cytotoxic CD8 clonotypes in ibrutinib-treated CLL (TCRdb year 2021). Study-level background: The cohort included roughly 15 treatment-naive and ten to eleven relapsed/refractory patients; roughly 17 were IGHV unmutated. Partial responses were observed in around 25 patients and complete responses in 2; after a median follow-up of 68 months, remission was maintained in approximately 14 patients and progression was observed in some twelve. Cryopreserved peripheral blood mononuclear cells were obtained prior to treatment, at the time of response, and at either disease progression or sustained remission. Of the 90 or so participants in the trial, about two dozen had longitudinal samples available. Samples at response were collected after a median of 12 months of treatment, with a range of 6 to 36 months. An average of about 250,000 productive templates and tens of thousands of productive rearrangements was obtained per sample. Patients were still on ibrutinib when every remission and progressive disease sample was collected.

A MiSeq instrument was used for deep resolution sequencing, which targeted depths ranging from 1 in 1 million up to 1 in 200,000 T cells, with coverage averaging 10x for each clonotype. TCR beta libraries were generated with the immunoSEQ hsTCRB Kit. In the authors' own workflow: Data were analyzed with ImmunoSEQ Data Assistant and ImmunoSEQ Analyzer, with V, D and J genes assigned per IMGT definitions. Clonality, which ranges from 0 to 1, was calculated as one minus the normalized Shannon entropy of productive rearrangement frequencies. Public clonotype analysis was restricted to overrepresented clonotypes comprising at least 0.05% of each patient's repertoire. Repertoires from some twelve age-matched healthy donors in immuneACCESS were used as clonality controls. The table comes from immuneACCESS by way of TCRdb, which keeps in-frame sequences with V and J called. Part of the clones is missing from these tables; in studies checked, under half for an unresolved V gene and the rest for unknown reasons. That table furnishes V, J and clone size, whereas the DNA furnished D and trimming. This sample has around 140,000 clones in its table, and around 82% of those were observed once. Less than 9% of the sample rests with the top ten.

Many counts were recorded for this clone. It has no known antigen specificity. Base qualities are not at hand, and no much larger clone is one base apart. For TCR beta library preparation, about 2 micrograms of genomic DNA were extracted from the cryopreserved PBMCs. Longitudinal blood samples from CLL patients receiving ibrutinib monotherapy were subjected to high-throughput TCR beta sequencing. The patients took part in an open-label, single-center phase 2 trial of ibrutinib monotherapy. Overall study outcomes, separate from this receptor: At baseline, clonality was higher than in age-matched healthy donors and showed a strong correlation with circulating CD8+ T-cell counts. Public clonotypes were rare and either contracted or stayed stable during treatment, and the rise in clonality at ibrutinib response reflected the expansion of private clonotypes. Clonality increased at ibrutinib response, stayed stable in sustained remission, and fell back toward baseline at progression. Sustained-remission and progressing patients did not have matched sampling times, and lymph node repertoires were not examined.

Trimming costs V 4 bases and J 4 bases, and their ends lie 11 bases apart. The germline V gene gives CDR1 as MRHNA and CDR2 as SNTAGT. The cysteine opens and the phenylalanine closes a CDR3 of 14 amino acids. Only the CDR3 region is kept as DNA, spanning 42 bases read in frame from base 1. The chain joins TRBV6-4 to TRBJ2-1; tentative D gene TRBD2, with 6 bases matching. The specimen comprised PBMCs, sampled after 36 months of ibrutinib treatment. This receptor was obtained from a human donor with chronic lymphocytic leukemia. Read as DNA, the sequence is TGTGCCAGCAGTGTACGACTAGAATACAATGAGCAGTTCTTC. Translated, it reads CASSVRLEYNEQFF.